One sample yielded the 32 T cell receptor beta chains listed below, sequenced in a study of T cells expressing NK-cell markers. With the 5' RACE reads reprocessed, TCRdb shows one record per CDR3 protein and no DNA. The sample table sets out a few hundred thousand distinct CDR3 sequences. Material for sequencing was blood T cells: a sorted CD56 or NKG2C T cell subset, CD4+ or CD8+ T cells, or bulk PBMC T cells (not recorded which). These receptors came from a man aged 18-30 years in good health.

V usage is TRBV7-2 and J usage is TRBJ2-7. Germline loops: CDR1 SGHTA, CDR2 FQGNSA. The CDR3 totals 14 residues. This chain's CDR3 is CASSSMTADDEQYF.

This chain joins TRBV27 and TRBJ2-3. CDR3 length equals 15 residues. Germline loops: CDR1 MNHEY, CDR2 SMNVEV (reference sequence). CDR3 residues: CASSSRWGATDTQYF.

The V call is TRBV4-3, the J call TRBJ2-3; as DNA is missing, the TRBD2 call by TCRdb cannot be tested. The CDR3 totals 18 residues. Germline-derived CDR1 and CDR2 are LGHNA and YSLEER. CDR3: CASSHGTSGSKGTDTQYF.

The chain combines TRBV5-6 with TRBJ2-1. Germline V gene data show CDR1 as SGHDT and CDR2 as YYEEEE. The CDR3 is 12 amino acids. CDR3 amino acids: CASSFLYPEQFF. The variable domain in full, with the rest retrieved from reference TRBV5-6 and TRBJ2-1, is DAGVTQSPTHLIKTRGQQVTLRCSPKSGHDTVSWYQQALGQGPQFIFQYYEEEERQRGNFPDRFSGHQFPNYSSELNVNALLLGDSALYLCASSFLYPEQFFGPGTRLTVL.

The genes are TRBV7-9 and TRBJ2-7. Germline CDR1 SEHNR, CDR2 FQNEAQ (reference sequence). CDR3 size: 13 residues. Here the CDR3 reads CASSSLSSYEQYF.

The V gene is TRBV6-2 or TRBV6-3, the J gene TRBJ2-5; as DNA is missing, the TRBD1 call by TCRdb cannot be tested. The CDR3 totals 12 residues. Germline V CDR1 and CDR2: MNHEY, SVGEGT. This CDR3 is CASSPTGEPQYF.

J is TRBJ2-7 and V is TRBV24-1; as DNA is missing, the TRBD2 call by TCRdb cannot be tested. CDR3 length: 16 residues. CDR1 and CDR2 from the germline V gene are KGHDR and SFDVKD. CDR3: CATSDGLREGRYEQYF.

The chain employs TRBV9 and TRBJ2-1; there is no DNA to check the TCRdb D call of TRBD2. In germline, CDR1 is SGDLS, CDR2 YYNGEE. The CDR3 consists of 14 residues. The CDR3 region is CASSVGLGSNEQFF.

V usage is TRBV5-1 and J usage is TRBJ2-3; checking the TCRdb D call of TRBD2 is not possible without DNA. This CDR3 has 16 residues. Germline CDR1 reads SGHRS; CDR2 reads YFSETQ. CDR3 residues: CASRYGGSPSTDTQYF.

CDR3 residues: CASSRDRILGSYEQYF. The chain is built from TRBV6-1 and TRBJ2-7; TCRdb lists TRBD1, though no DNA is available to test this call. CDR1 MNHNS and CDR2 SASEGT come from the germline V gene. The CDR3 contains 16 residues.

The chain recombines TRBV20-1 with TRBJ2-1; the D gene TCRdb calls, TRBD2, cannot be checked with no DNA. Germline CDR1 is DFQATT and CDR2 is SNEGSKA (reference sequence). The CDR3 runs 13 residues. Here the CDR3 reads CSASSGIRNEQFF.

The V gene is TRBV12-3 or TRBV12-4, the J gene TRBJ2-1; TCRdb names TRBD2, which stays unverified in the absence of DNA. The CDR3 consists of 13 residues. CDR3: CASSLGSGSILFF.

The rearrangement links TRBV30 to TRBJ1-4. Germline CDR1 and CDR2: GTSNPN and SVGIG (reference sequence). The CDR3 is 13 residues long. The CDR3 region is CAWKVSLNEKLFF. The entire variable domain, with the rest obtained from reference TRBV30 and TRBJ1-4, is as follows: SQTIHQWPATLVQPVGSPLSLECTVEGTSNPNLYWYRQAAGRGLQLLFYSVGIGQISSEVPQNLSASRPQDRQFILSSKKLLLSDSGFYLCAWKVSLNEKLFFGSGTQLSVL.

The chain is built from TRBV11-2 and TRBJ2-1; TCRdb lists TRBD2, though no DNA is available to test this call. Germline CDR1 is SGHAT and CDR2 is FQNNGV. The CDR3 spans 15 residues. The CDR3: CASSRLAGPPDEQFF.

The CDR3 spells CSVEGQGHSYEQYF. The gene calls are TRBV29-1 and TRBJ2-7; checking the TCRdb D call of TRBD1 is not possible without DNA. The germline V gene has CDR1 SQVTM and CDR2 ANQGSEA. There are 14 residues in the CDR3.

The chain has TRBV6-1 and TRBJ2-1; TCRdb gives TRBD2 as the D gene, but with no DNA this cannot be confirmed. There are 15 residues in the CDR3. Germline assignment: CDR1 MNHNS and CDR2 SASEGT. The CDR3 sequence: CASRRLGTSVNEQFF.

J is TRBJ2-1 and V is TRBV9; TCRdb reports TRBD2, a call that lacks DNA to check it against. Germline V gene data show CDR1 as SGDLS and CDR2 as YYNGEE. The CDR3 spans 13 residues. The CDR3 here is CASSVLNGGGQFF.

The genes are TRBV25-1 and TRBJ2-5. CDR3 length: 16 residues. In germline, CDR1 is MGHDK, CDR2 SYGVNS. The CDR3: CASTNSEKRSQETQYF.

This chain joins TRBV7-2 and TRBJ2-6. CDR1 SGHTA and CDR2 FQGNSA come from the germline V gene. CDR3 size: 15 residues. The CDR3: CASSLGFSGANVLTF.

J is TRBJ2-1 and V is TRBV29-1; the TRBD1 assignment by TCRdb is unverifiable without DNA. CDR1 and CDR2 (germline): SQVTM, ANQGSEA. The CDR3 length is 11 residues. The CDR3 reads CMGGVGNEQFF.

The J gene is TRBJ1-6, the V gene TRBV6-6; lacking DNA, the TRBD1 call made by TCRdb goes unchecked. This CDR3 comprises 12 residues. Germline assignment: CDR1 MNHNY and CDR2 SVGAGI (reference sequence). The CDR3 spells CASAGHGSPLHF.

The rearrangement links TRBV27 to TRBJ1-5; the D gene TCRdb calls, TRBD1, cannot be checked with no DNA. Germline-derived CDR1 and CDR2 are MNHEY and SMNVEV (reference sequence). This CDR3 spans 17 amino acids. CDR3 region: CASSMLLGGGPSGPQHF.

The chain has TRBV7-2 and TRBJ2-7; TCRdb outputs TRBD1, but without DNA this stays unchecked. There are 15 residues in the CDR3. In germline, CDR1 is SGHTA, CDR2 FQGNSA. Here the CDR3 reads CASSLDGTGRNEQYF.

The rearrangement links TRBV12-3 or TRBV12-4 to TRBJ2-1; as DNA is missing, the TRBD2 call by TCRdb cannot be tested. There are 16 residues in the CDR3. CDR3 in amino acids: CASSLGLAGGVGEQFF.

The rearrangement joins TRBV10-3 to TRBJ2-7; there is no DNA to check the TCRdb D call of TRBD2. The CDR3 loop spans 14 amino acids. Germline CDR1 is ENHRY and CDR2 is SYGVKD. Here the CDR3 reads CAISVAGGTYEQYF.

This rearrangement joins TRBV24-1 to TRBJ2-2; TCRdb's D call of TRBD1 is untestable without DNA. Germline-derived CDR1 and CDR2 are KGHDR and SFDVKD. The length of the CDR3 is 13 residues. CDR3 protein: CATSPPHTGELFF.

V gene TRBV6-2 or TRBV6-3 combines with J gene TRBJ1-2; TCRdb indicates TRBD1, and absent DNA this call remains unverified. The CDR3 is 15 residues long. Germline values: CDR1 MNHEY, CDR2 SVGEGT. CDR3 protein: CASSYSPGQGRGYTF.

The chain carries TRBV7-2 and TRBJ1-3. The CDR3 totals 16 residues. CDR1 SGHTA and CDR2 FQGNSA come from the germline V gene. CDR3 residues: CASSLVGGGSGNTIYF.

The chain carries TRBV24-1 and TRBJ2-5. Germline V gene sequence: CDR1 KGHDR, CDR2 SFDVKD. This CDR3 comprises 11 residues. The CDR3 protein is CATSFQETQYF.

The rearrangement uses TRBV30 and TRBJ1-5. The CDR3 totals 13 residues. Germline V gene sequence: CDR1 GTSNPN, CDR2 SVGIG (reference sequence). The CDR3 spells CAWSVDWNQPQHF.

This rearrangement joins TRBV6-1 to TRBJ2-2; TCRdb names TRBD2, which stays unverified in the absence of DNA. Germline assignment: CDR1 MNHNS and CDR2 SASEGT. The CDR3 is 13 residues long. This chain's CDR3 is CASSPRAGGELFF.

J is TRBJ2-1 and V is TRBV3-1; checking the TCRdb D call of TRBD2 is not possible without DNA. Per germline, CDR1 LGHDT and CDR2 YNNKEL (reference sequence). The CDR3 extends over 19 amino acids. The CDR3 here is CASSQTSGTSGSRYNEQFF.